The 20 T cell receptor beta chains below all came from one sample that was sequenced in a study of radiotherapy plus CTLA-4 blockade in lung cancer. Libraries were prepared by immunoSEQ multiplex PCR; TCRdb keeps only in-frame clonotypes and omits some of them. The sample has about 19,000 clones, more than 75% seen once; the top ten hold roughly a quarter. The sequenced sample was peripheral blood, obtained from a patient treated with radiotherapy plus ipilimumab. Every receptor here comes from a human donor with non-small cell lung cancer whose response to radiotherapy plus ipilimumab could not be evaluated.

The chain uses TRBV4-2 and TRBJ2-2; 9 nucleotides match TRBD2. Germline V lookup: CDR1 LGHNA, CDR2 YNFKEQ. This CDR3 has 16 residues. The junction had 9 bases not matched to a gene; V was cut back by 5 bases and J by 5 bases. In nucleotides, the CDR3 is TGTGCCAGCAGCAAAGTAGCGGGGGAAGGGACCGGGGAGCTGTTTTTT. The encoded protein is CASSKVAGEGTGELFF.

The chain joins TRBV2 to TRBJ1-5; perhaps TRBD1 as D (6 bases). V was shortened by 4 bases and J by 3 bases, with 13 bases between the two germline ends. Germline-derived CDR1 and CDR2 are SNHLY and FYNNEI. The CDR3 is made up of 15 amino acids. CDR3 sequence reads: CASSVEGGDNQPQHF. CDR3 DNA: TGTGCCAGCAGTGTGGAAGGGGGGGACAATCAGCCCCAGCATTTT.

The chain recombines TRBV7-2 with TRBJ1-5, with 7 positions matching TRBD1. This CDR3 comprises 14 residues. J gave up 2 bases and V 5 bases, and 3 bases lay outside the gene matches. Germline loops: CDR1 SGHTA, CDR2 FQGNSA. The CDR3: CASSTTGGNQPQHF. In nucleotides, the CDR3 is TGTGCCAGCAGCACAACAGGGGGCAATCAGCCCCAGCATTTT.

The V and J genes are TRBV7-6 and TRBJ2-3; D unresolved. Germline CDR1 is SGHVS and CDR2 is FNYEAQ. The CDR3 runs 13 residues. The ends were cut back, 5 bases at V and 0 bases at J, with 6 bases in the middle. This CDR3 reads CASSRVSTDTQYF. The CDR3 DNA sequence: TGTGCCAGCAGCCGGGTTAGCACAGATACGCAGTATTTT.

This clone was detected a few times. This chain's CDR3 is CASSLAQGLAKNIQYF. The CDR3 DNA reads as TGTGCCAGCAGCTTAGCTCAAGGACTAGCCAAAAACATTCAGTACTTC. The rearrangement uses TRBV7-2 and TRBJ2-4; D may be TRBD2 (5 bases). In germline, CDR1 is SGHTA, CDR2 FQGNSA. This CDR3 is 16 amino acids long. Trimming took off 0 bases at V and 0 bases at J, with 9 bases between the two ends.

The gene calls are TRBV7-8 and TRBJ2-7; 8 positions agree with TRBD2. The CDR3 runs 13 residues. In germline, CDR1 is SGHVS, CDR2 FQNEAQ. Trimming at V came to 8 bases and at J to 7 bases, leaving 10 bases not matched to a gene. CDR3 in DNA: TGTGCCAGCCGCCTCGGGGGGGCTGGGGAGCAGTACTTC. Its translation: CASRLGGAGEQYF.

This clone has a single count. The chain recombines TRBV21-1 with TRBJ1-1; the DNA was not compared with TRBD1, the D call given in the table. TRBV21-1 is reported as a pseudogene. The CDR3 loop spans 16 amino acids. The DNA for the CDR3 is TGTGCCAGCAGCAAAGACGACAGGGGGCGGAACACTGAAGCTTTCTTT. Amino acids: CASSKDDRGRNTEAFF.

CDR3 residues: CASSQAAKREGPGDEQYF. The CDR3, as DNA: TGTGCCAGCAGCCAGGCCGCTAAGCGGGAGGGCCCGGGTGATGAGCAGTACTTC. The J gene is TRBJ2-7, the V gene TRBV14, with 10 bases matching TRBD2. This CDR3 has 18 residues. With 3 bases clipped from V and 7 bases from J, the junction kept 18 bases outside the gene matches. CDR1 is SGHDN, CDR2 FVKESK, per germline.

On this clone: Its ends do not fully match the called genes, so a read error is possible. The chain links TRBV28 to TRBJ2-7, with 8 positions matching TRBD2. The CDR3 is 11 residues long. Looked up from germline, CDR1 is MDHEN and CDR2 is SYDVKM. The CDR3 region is CLAGSSYEQYF. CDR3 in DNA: TGCTTAGCGGGGAGCTCCTACGAGCAGTACTTC.

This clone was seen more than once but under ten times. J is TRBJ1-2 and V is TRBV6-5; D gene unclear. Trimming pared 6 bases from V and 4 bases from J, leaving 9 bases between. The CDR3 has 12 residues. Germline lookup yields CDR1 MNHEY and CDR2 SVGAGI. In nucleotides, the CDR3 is TGTGCCAGCAGCCGCGATGGCTATGGCTACACCTTC. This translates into CASSRDGYGYTF.

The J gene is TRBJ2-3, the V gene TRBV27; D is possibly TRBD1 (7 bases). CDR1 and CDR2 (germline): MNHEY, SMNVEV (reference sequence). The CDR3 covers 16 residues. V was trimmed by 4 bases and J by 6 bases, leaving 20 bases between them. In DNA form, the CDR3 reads TGTGCCAGCAGTTCCCCCCTGGAGGGGGCCGGGGATACGCAGTATTTT. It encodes CASSSPLEGAGDTQYF.

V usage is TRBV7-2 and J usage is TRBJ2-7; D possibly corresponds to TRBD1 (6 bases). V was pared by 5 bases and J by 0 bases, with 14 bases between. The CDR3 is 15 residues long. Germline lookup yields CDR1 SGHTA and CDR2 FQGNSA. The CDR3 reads CASSRTRTVSYEQYF. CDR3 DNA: TGTGCCAGCAGCCGAACCAGGACAGTCTCCTACGAGCAGTACTTC.

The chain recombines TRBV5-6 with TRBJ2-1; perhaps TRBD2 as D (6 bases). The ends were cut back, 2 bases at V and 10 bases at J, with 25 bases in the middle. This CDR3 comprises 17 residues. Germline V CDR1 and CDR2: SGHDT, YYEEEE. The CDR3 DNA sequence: TGTGCCAGCAGCTTCGGGAGCGGCGGCCAAGGTCGGGAGGAGCAGTTCTTC. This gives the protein CASSFGSGGQGREEQFF.

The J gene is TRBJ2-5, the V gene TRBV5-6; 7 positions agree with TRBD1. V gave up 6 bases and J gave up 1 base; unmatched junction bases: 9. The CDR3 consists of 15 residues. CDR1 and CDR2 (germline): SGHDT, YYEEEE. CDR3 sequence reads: CASTSLDRVQETQYF. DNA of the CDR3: TGTGCCAGCACCTCTCTCGACAGGGTCCAAGAGACCCAGTACTTC.

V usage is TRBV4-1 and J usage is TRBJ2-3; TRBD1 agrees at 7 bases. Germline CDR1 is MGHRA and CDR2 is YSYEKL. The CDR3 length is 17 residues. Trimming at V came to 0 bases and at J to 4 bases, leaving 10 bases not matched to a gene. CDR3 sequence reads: CASSQDGYRGRSDTQYF. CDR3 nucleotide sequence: TGCGCCAGCAGCCAAGATGGGTACAGGGGCAGGTCAGATACGCAGTATTTT.

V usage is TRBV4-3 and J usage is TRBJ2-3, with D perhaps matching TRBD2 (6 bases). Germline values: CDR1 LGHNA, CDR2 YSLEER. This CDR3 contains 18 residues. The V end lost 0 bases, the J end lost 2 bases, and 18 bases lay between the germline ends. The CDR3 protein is CASSQDAARGESTDTQYF. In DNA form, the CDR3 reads TGCGCCAGCAGCCAAGATGCCGCGCGCGGGGAGTCCACAGATACGCAGTATTTT.

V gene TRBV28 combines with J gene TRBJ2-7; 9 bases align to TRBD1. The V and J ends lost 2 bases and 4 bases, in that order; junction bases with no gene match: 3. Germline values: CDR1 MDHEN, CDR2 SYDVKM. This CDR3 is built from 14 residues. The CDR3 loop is CASSLTGGRYEQYF. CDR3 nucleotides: TGTGCCAGCAGTTTAACAGGGGGCAGGTACGAGCAGTACTTC. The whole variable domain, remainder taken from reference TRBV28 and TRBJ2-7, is DVKVTQSSRYLVKRTGEKVFLECVQDMDHENMFWYRQDPGLGLRLIYFSYDVKMKEKGDIPEGYSVSREKKERFSLILESASTNQTSMYLCASSLTGGRYEQYFGPGTRLTVT.

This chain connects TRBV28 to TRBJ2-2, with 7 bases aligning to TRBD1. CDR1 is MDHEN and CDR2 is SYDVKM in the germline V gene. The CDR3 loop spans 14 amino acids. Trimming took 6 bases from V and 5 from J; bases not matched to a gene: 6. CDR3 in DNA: TGTGCCAGCAGGCCACAGGGGACGACCGGGGAGCTGTTTTTT. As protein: CASRPQGTTGELFF.

The chain's CDR3 is CAVGRGDEQYF. DNA of the CDR3: TGTGCCGTCGGCCGCGGCGACGAGCAGTACTTC. This chain connects TRBV10-3 to TRBJ2-7, with D unclear. CDR3 length: 11 residues. V was clipped by 11 bases and J by 5 bases, with 13 bases between them. Looked up from germline, CDR1 is ENHRY and CDR2 is SYGVKD.

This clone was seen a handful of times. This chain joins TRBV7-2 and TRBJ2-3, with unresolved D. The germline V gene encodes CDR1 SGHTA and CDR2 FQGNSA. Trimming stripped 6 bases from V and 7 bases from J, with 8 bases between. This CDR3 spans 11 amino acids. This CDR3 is CASRGPYTQYF. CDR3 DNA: TGTGCCAGCAGGGGCCCATATACGCAGTATTTT.